This passage covers 6 T cell receptor beta chains from one sample sequenced in a study of regulatory and conventional T cells in RAG deficiency. Genomic DNA came from blood conventional CD4+ T cells gated CD25-low CD127-high. Sequencing was performed with immunoSEQ multiplex PCR; in TCRdb, only in-frame clones are kept and a portion is missing. The sample has 10,000 to 15,000 clones, 85% to 95% seen once. These sequences were also reported in another study, on regulatory T cells. That work contributes: Amplification used 52 TRBV primers and 13 TRBJ primers.

The sample consisted of CD4+ effector T cells sorted from blood. These receptors all stem from a human donor in good health.

The V gene is TRBV19, the J gene TRBJ1-2; 8 bases are a match to TRBD1. This CDR3 comprises 14 residues. Germline CDR1 is LNHDA and CDR2 is SQIVND (reference sequence). The V segment lost 3 bases and the J segment 4 bases; nucleotides outside the gene matches: 4. The CDR3 loop is CASSIRQGSYGYTF. In nucleotides, the CDR3 is TGTGCCAGTAGTATCAGACAGGGGAGCTATGGCTACACCTTC.

The V call is TRBV5-1, the J call TRBJ2-3, with 7 bases that match TRBD2. V trimming: 4 bases; J trimming: 4 bases; junction bases outside the gene matches: 15. Germline CDR1 and CDR2: SGHRS and YFSETQ. The CDR3 has 17 amino acids. This CDR3 reads CASSPPLASVGADTQYF. The CDR3 DNA reads TGCGCCAGCAGCCCCCCACTAGCGTCGGTTGGCGCAGATACGCAGTATTTT.

The chain employs TRBV5-1 and TRBJ2-3; 8 positions agree with TRBD2. Germline loops: CDR1 SGHRS, CDR2 YFSETQ. This CDR3 is built from 15 residues. Trimming took 0 bases from V and 1 from J; bases not matched to a gene: 1. DNA for the CDR3: TGCGCCAGCAGCTTGGGGGGACTAGGCACAGATACGCAGTATTTT. It encodes CASSLGGLGTDTQYF.

This clone occurred a few times. V and J are TRBV6-1 and TRBJ1-5; 10 nucleotides align to TRBD1. CDR1 and CDR2 (germline): MNHNS, SASEGT. Trimming at V came to 6 bases and at J to 5 bases, leaving 7 bases not matched to a gene. CDR3 length equals 15 residues. This CDR3 reads CASSWTGGQDQPQHF. The CDR3 nucleotides read TGTGCCAGCAGCTGGACAGGGGGACAGGATCAGCCCCAGCATTTT.

This clone was seen once. The chain carries TRBV5-4 and TRBJ1-1; D might be TRBD1 (6 bases). The CDR3 is 14 amino acids. Deletions cut 6 bases from V and 2 bases from J, with 14 bases between. Germline CDR1 SGHNT, CDR2 YYREEE (reference sequence). CDR3 sequence reads: CASNPGHANTEAFF. CDR3 in DNA: TGTGCCAGCAACCCGGGACATGCAAACACTGAAGCTTTCTTT.

The chain recombines TRBV5-1 with TRBJ2-7, with 11 bases lining up with TRBD2. CDR3 length: 17 amino acids. Germline lookup yields CDR1 SGHRS and CDR2 YFSETQ. J was trimmed by 3 bases and V by 0 bases; bases with no gene match: 8. The CDR3 region has the DNA TGCGCCAGCAGCTTGGGACTAGCGGGGTCCGTAGACTACGAGCAGTACTTC. Translation gives CASSLGLAGSVDYEQYF.